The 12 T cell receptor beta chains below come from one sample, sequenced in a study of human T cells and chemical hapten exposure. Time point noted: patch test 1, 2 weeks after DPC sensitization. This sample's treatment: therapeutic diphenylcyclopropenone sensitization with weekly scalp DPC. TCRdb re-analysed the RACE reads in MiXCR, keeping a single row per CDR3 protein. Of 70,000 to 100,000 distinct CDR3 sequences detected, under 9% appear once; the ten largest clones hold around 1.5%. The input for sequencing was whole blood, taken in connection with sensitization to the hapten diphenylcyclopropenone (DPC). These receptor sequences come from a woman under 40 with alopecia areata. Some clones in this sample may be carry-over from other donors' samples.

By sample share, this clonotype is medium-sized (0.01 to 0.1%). CDR3 loop: CASSVASSGGADYEQYF. DNA for the CDR3: TGTGCCAGCAGCGTAGCTTCTAGCGGGGGGGCCGACTACGAGCAGTACTTC. The genes are TRBV9 and TRBJ2-7; 12 positions match TRBD2. CDR1 and CDR2 from the germline V gene are SGDLS and YYNGEE. The CDR3 is 17 residues long. J gave up 3 bases and V 0 bases, and 7 bases lay outside the gene matches.

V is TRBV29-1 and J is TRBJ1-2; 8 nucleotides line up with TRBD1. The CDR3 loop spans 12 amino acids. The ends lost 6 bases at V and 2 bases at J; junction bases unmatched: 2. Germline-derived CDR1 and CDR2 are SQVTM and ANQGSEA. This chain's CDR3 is CSVRTGNYGYTF. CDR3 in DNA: TGCAGCGTGAGGACAGGGAACTATGGCTACACCTTC.

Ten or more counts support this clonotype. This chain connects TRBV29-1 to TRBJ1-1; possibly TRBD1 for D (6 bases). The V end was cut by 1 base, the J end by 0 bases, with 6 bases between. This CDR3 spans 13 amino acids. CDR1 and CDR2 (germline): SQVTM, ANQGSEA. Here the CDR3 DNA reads TGCAGCGTTGAAGGACAGGTGAACACTGAAGCTTTCTTT. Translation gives CSVEGQVNTEAFF.

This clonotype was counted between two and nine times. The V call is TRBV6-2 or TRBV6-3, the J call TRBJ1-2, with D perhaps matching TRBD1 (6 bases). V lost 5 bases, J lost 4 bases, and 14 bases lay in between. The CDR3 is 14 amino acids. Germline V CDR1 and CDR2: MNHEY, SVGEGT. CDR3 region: CASSTPQGSYGYTF. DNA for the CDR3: TGTGCCAGCAGTACCCCACAGGGTTCCTATGGCTACACCTTC.

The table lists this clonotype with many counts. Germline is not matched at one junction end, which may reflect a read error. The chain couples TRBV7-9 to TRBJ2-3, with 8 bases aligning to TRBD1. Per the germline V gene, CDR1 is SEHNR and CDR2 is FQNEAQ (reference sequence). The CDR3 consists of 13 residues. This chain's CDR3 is CASSLRTGTGVGF. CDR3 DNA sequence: TGTGCCAGCAGCTTGAGAACCGGGACAGGCGTAGGTTTT.

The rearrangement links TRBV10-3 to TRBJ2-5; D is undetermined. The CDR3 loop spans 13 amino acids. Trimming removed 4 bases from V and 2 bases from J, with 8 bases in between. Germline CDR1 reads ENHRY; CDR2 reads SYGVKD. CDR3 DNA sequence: TGTGCCATCAGTGTTCAGACACAAGAGACCCAGTACTTC. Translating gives CAISVQTQETQYF.

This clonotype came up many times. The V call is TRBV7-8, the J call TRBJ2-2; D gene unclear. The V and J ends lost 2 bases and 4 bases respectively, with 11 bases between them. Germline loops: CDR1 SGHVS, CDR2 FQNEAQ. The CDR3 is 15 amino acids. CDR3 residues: CASSLYQAGTGELFF. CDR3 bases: TGTGCCAGCAGCTTATATCAGGCCGGCACCGGGGAGCTGTTTTTT.

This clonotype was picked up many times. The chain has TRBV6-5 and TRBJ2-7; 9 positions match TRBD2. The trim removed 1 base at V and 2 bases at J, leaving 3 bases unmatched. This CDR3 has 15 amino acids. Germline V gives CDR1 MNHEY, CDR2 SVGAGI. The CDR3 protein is CASSYFQRGAYEQYF. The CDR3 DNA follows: TGTGCCAGCAGTTACTTTCAGCGGGGGGCCTACGAGCAGTACTTC.

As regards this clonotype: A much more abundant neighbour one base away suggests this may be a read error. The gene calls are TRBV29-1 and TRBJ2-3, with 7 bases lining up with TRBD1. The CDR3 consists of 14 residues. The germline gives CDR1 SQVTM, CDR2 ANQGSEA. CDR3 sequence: CSVERTGSTDAQYF. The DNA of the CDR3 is TGCAGCGTTGAGAGGACAGGAAGCACAGATGCGCAGTATTTT.

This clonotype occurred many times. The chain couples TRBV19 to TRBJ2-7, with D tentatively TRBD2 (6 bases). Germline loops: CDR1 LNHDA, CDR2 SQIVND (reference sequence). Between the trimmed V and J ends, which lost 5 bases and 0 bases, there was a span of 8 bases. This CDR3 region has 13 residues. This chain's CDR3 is CASSAGSSYEQYF. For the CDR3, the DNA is TGTGCCAGTAGTGCGGGGAGCTCCTACGAGCAGTACTTC.

The CDR3 coding sequence is TGTGCCTGCAGACAGTCAGGACGAGGTTGTAATGAAAAACTGTTTTTT. Its translation is CACRQSGRGCNEKLFF. The chain carries TRBV30 and TRBJ1-4; the D gene is possibly TRBD1 (5 bases). Germline V gives CDR1 GTSNPN, CDR2 SVGIG (reference sequence). The CDR3 is made up of 16 amino acids. Trimming took off 6 bases at V and 4 bases at J, with 21 bases between the two ends.

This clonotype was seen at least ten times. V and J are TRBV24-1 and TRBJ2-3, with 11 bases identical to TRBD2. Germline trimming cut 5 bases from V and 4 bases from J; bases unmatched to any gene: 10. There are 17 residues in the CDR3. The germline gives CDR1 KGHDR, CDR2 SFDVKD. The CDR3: CATSATPSGGYPDTQYF. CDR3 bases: TGTGCCACCAGTGCCACTCCTAGCGGGGGGTATCCAGATACGCAGTATTTT.